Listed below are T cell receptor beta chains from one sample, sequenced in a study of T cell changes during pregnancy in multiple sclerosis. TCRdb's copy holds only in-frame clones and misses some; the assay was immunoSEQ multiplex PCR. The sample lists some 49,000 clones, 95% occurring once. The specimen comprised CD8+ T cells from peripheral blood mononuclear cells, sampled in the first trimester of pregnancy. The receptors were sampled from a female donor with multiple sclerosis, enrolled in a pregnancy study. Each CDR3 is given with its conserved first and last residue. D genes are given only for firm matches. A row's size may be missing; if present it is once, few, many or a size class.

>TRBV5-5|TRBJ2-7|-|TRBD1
CASSYGQGAYEQYF
TGTGCCAGCAGCTACGGACAGGGAGCCTACGAGCAGTACTTC
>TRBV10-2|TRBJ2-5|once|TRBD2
CASSLSGSGGETQYF
TGCGCCAGCAGTCTTAGCGGGAGTGGGGGAGAGACCCAGTACTTC
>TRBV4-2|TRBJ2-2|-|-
CASSAQENTGELFF
TGTGCCAGCAGCGCACAGGAGAACACCGGGGAGCTGTTTTTT
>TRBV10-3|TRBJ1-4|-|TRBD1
CATRQGNEKLFF
TGTGCCACACGACAGGGAAATGAAAAACTGTTTTTT
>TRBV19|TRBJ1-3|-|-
CASSPGAGNTIYF
TGTGCCAGTAGTCCCGGAGCTGGAAACACCATATATTTT
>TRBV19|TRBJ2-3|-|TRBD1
CASSVTGGDTQYF
TGTGCCAGTAGTGTGACAGGGGGGGATACGCAGTATTTT
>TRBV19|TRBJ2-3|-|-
CASSLGGDTQYF
TGTGCCAGTAGTCTTGGAGGGGATACGCAGTATTTT
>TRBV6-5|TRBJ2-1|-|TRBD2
CASSYSIGLVLHEQFF
TGTGCCAGCAGTTACTCGATTGGACTAGTGTTACATGAGCAGTTCTTC
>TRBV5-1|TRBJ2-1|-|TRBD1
CASSPRGSSSYNEQFF
TGCGCCAGCAGCCCCAGGGGGTCGAGCTCCTACAATGAGCAGTTCTTC
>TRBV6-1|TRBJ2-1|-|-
CASSDREENPYNEQFF
TGTGCCAGCAGTGATAGGGAGGAAAACCCCTACAATGAGCAGTTCTTC
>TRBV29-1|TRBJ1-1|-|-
CSVDRGNGEVEAFF
TGCAGCGTTGATAGGGGCAATGGAGAAGTTGAAGCTTTCTTT
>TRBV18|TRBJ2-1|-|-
CASSPPDGGFGNNEQFF
TGTGCCAGCTCACCCCCGGACGGCGGCTTCGGGAACAATGAGCAGTTCTTC
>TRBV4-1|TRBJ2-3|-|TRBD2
CASTPGGGEMQYF
TGCGCCAGCACCCCGGGGGGGGGTGAGATGCAGTATTTT
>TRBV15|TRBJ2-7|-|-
CATSRPAGEAVYEQYF
TGTGCCACCAGCAGGCCAGCTGGGGAGGCCGTATACGAGCAGTACTTC
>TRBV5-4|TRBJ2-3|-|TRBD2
CASSLGLAGGDTQYF
TGTGCCAGCAGCTTGGGACTAGCGGGTGGCGATACGCAGTATTTT
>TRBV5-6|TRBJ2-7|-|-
CASSFSARGIGEQYF
TGTGCCAGCAGCTTTTCGGCACGCGGGATTGGCGAGCAGTACTTC
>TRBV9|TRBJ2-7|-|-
CASSVSGANYEQYF
TGTGCCAGCAGCGTTAGCGGAGCCAACTACGAGCAGTACTTC
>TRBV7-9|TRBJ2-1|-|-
CASSPTLPWTNEQFF
TGTGCCAGCAGCCCGACGCTTCCTTGGACTAATGAGCAGTTCTTC
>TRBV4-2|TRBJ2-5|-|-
CASSQSGGGQTQYF
TGTGCCAGCAGCCAATCCGGGGGAGGCCAGACCCAGTACTTC
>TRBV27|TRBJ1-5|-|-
CASSPNQGLSNQPQHF
TGTGCCAGCAGTCCTAATCAGGGACTTAGCAATCAGCCCCAGCATTTT
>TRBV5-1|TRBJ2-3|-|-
CASSSFISGKTTDTQYF
TGCGCCAGCAGCTCTTTTATTAGCGGAAAAACCACAGATACGCAGTATTTT
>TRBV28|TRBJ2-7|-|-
CASSPPPPGSYEQYF
TGTGCCAGCAGCCCCCCGCCGCCAGGCTCCTACGAGCAGTACTTC
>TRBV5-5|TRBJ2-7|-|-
CASSFSAGPYEQYF
TGTGCCAGCAGCTTTAGCGCGGGGCCCTACGAGCAGTACTTC
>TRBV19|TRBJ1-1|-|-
CASSMSGPNTEAFF
TGTGCCAGTAGTATGTCAGGCCCGAACACTGAAGCTTTCTTT
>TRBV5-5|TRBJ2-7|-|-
CASSLRLEDYEQYF
TGTGCCAGCAGCTTACGTTTGGAGGACTACGAGCAGTACTTC
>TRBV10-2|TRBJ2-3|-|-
CASSAGYTQYF
TGCGCCAGCAGTGCAGGGTATACGCAGTATTTT
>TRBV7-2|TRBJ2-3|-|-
CASSLRGSTDTQYF
TGTGCCAGCAGCCTCAGGGGTAGCACAGATACGCAGTATTTT
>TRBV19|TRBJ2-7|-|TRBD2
CASGGSGSTPYEQYF
TGTGCCAGTGGGGGTAGCGGGAGTACCCCCTACGAGCAGTACTTC
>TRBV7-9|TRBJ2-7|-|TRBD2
CASSARLAGGPSYEQYF
TGTGCCAGCAGCGCGAGACTAGCGGGAGGGCCCTCCTACGAGCAGTACTTC
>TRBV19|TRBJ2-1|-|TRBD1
CASSPSETGDHEQFF
TGTGCCAGTAGTCCCTCAGAGACAGGGGACCATGAGCAGTTCTTC
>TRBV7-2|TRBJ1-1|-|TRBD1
CASSYDRGHTEAFF
TGTGCCAGCAGCTATGACAGGGGGCACACTGAAGCTTTCTTT
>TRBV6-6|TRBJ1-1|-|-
CASRPLDSTEAFF
TGTGCCAGCAGACCCCTCGACAGCACTGAAGCTTTCTTT
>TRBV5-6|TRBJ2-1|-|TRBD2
CASSFLAGGYEQFF
TGTGCCAGCAGCTTCTTAGCGGGAGGTTATGAGCAGTTCTTC
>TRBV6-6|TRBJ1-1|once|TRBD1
CASSYRDRGNTEAFF
TGTGCCAGCAGTTACCGGGACAGGGGGAACACTGAAGCTTTCTTT
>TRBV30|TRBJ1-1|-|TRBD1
CAWREDRLGLRTEAFF
TGTGCCTGGAGAGAGGACAGGTTGGGTTTGAGAACTGAAGCTTTCTTT
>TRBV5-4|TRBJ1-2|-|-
CASSPTVNYGYTF
TGTGCCAGCAGCCCGACAGTCAACTATGGCTACACCTTC
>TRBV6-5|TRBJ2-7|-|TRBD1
CASSLDRFAAYEQYF
TGTGCCAGCAGCCTGGACAGGTTTGCGGCCTACGAGCAGTACTTC